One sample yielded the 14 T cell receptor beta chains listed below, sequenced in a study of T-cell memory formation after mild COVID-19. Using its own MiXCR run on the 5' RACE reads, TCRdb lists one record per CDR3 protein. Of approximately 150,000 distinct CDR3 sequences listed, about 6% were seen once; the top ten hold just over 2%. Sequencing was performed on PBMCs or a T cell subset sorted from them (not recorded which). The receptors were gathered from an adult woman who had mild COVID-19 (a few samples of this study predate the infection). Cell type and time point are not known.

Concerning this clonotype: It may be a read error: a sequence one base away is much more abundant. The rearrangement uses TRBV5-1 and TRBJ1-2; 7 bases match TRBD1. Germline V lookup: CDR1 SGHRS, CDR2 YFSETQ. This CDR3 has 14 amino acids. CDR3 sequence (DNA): TGCTCCAGCAGCTTGGCCTCGACAGGGAATGGCTACACCTTC. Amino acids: CSSSLASTGNGYTF.

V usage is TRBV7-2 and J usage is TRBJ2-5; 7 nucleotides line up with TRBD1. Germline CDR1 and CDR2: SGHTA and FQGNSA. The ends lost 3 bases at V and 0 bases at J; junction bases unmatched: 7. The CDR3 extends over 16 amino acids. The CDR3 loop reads CASSLGDSWYQETQYF. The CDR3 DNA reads TGTGCCAGCAGCTTGGGGGACAGTTGGTACCAAGAGACCCAGTACTTC.

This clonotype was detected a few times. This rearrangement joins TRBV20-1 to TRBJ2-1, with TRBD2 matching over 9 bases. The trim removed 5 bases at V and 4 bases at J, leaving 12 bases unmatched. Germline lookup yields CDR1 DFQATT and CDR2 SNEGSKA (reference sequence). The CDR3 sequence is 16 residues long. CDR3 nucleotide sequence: TGCAGTGCTCCAGGCCAACAAGCGGGAGGATACAATGAGCAGTTCTTC. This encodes CSAPGQQAGGYNEQFF.

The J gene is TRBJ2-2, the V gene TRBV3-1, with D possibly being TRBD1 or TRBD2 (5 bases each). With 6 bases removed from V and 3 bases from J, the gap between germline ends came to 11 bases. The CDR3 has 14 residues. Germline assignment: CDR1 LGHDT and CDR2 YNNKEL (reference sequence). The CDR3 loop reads CASRTGTYTGELFF. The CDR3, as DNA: TGTGCCAGCAGGACCGGGACCTACACCGGGGAGCTGTTTTTT.

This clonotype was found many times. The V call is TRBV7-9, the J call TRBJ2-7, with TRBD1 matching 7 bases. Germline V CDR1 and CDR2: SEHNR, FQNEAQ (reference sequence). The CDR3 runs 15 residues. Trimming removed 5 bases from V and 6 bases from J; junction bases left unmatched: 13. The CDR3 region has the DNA TGTGCCAGCAGCCGTGTATGGGACAGATGGAGCGAGCAGTACTTC. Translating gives CASSRVWDRWSEQYF.

CDR3 protein: CASSLASGGSQTQYF. The CDR3 nucleotides read TGTGCCAGCAGTCTCGCTAGCGGGGGTAGCCAGACCCAGTACTTC. The chain joins TRBV7-6 to TRBJ2-5, with TRBD2 matching 10 bases. CDR1 and CDR2 from the germline V gene are SGHVS and FNYEAQ. CDR3 length: 15 residues. V gave up 6 bases and J gave up 6 bases; unmatched junction bases: 10.

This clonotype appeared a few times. This CDR3 is CASSPGQGAQQSPLHF. CDR3 sequence (DNA): TGTGCCAGCAGCCCCGGACAGGGGGCGCAACAATCACCCCTCCACTTT. The gene calls are TRBV5-4 and TRBJ1-6; 11 nucleotides agree with TRBD1. The germline V gene has CDR1 SGHNT and CDR2 YYREEE (reference sequence). Trimming took 4 bases from V and 10 from J; bases not matched to a gene: 10. This CDR3 region has 16 residues.

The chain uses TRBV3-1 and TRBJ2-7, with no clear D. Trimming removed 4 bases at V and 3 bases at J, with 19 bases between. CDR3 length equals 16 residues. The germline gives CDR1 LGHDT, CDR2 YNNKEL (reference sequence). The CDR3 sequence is CASSLIWSNNLYEQYF. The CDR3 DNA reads TGTGCCAGCAGCCTCATATGGTCCAACAACCTCTACGAGCAGTACTTC.

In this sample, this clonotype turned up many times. CDR3 in amino acids: CASSFLQGNTEAFF. The CDR3 DNA follows: TGTGCCAGCAGTTTTCTGCAGGGGAACACTGAAGCTTTCTTT. The gene calls are TRBV27 and TRBJ1-1; tentatively, D is TRBD1 (5 bases). Trimming stripped 3 bases from V and 1 base from J, with 9 bases between. Germline V lookup: CDR1 MNHEY, CDR2 SMNVEV (reference sequence). The CDR3 has 14 amino acids.

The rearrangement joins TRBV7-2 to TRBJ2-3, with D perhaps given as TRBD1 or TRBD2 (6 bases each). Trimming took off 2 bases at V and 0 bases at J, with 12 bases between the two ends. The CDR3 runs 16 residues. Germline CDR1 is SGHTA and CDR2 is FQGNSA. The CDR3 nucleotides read TGTGCCAGCAGCTTAATGGGGGCGGGAAGCACAGATACGCAGTATTTT. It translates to CASSLMGAGSTDTQYF.

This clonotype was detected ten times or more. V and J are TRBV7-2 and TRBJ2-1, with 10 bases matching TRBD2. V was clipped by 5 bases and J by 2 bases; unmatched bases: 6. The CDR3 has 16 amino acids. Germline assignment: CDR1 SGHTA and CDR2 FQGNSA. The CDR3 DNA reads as TGTGCCAGCAGCACCGCCGGGACTAGCGCCTACAATGAGCAGTTCTTC. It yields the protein CASSTAGTSAYNEQFF.

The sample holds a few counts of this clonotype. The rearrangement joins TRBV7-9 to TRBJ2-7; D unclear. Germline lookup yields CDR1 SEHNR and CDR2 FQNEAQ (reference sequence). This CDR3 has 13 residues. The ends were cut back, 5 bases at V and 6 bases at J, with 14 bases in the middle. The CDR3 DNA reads TGTGCCAGCAGCCCCAAGGGTCCAGGCGAGCAGTACTTC. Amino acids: CASSPKGPGEQYF.

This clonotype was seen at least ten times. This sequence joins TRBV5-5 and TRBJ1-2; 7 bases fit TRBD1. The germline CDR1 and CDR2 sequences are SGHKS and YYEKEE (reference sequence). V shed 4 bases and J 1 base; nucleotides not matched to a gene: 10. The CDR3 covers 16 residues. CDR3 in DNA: TGTGCCAGCAGCGACGAGGAAGGGGGCATTAACTATGGCTACACCTTC. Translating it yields CASSDEEGGINYGYTF.

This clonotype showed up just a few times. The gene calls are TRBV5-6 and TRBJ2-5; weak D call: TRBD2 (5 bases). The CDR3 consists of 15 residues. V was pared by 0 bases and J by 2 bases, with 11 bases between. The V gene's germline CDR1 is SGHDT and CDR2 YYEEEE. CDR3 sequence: CASSLGRSYQETQYF. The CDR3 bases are TGTGCCAGCAGCTTGGGGAGGAGCTATCAAGAGACCCAGTACTTC. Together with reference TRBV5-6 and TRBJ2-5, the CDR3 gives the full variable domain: DAGVTQSPTHLIKTRGQQVTLRCSPKSGHDTVSWYQQALGQGPQFIFQYYEEEERQRGNFPDRFSGHQFPNYSSELNVNALLLGDSALYLCASSLGRSYQETQYFGPGTRLLVL.